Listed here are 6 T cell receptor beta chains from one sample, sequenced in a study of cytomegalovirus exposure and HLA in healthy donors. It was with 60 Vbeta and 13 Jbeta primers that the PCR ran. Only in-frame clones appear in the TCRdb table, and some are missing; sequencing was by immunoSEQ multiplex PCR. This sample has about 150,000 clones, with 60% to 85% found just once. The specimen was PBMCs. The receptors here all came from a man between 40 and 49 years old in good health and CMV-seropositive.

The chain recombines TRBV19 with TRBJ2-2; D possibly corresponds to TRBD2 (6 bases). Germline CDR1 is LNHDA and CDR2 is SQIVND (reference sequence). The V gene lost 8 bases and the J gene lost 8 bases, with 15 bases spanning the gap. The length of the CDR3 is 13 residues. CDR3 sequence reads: CASEFRGRGELFF. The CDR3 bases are TGTGCCAGTGAGTTTCGGGGGAGAGGGGAGCTGTTTTTT.

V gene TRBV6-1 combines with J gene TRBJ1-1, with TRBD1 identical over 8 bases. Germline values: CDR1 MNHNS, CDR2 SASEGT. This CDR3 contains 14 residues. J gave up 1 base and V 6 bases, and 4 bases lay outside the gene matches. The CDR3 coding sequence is TGTGCCAGCAGGGTGGGGACAGGGAACACTGAAGCTTTCTTT. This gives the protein CASRVGTGNTEAFF.

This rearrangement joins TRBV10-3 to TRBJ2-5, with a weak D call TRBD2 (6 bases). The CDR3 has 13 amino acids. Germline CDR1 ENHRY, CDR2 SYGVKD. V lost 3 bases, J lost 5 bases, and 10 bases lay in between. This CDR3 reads CAISDRGSETQYF. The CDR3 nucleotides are TGTGCCATCAGTGATCGGGGGTCGGAGACCCAGTACTTC.

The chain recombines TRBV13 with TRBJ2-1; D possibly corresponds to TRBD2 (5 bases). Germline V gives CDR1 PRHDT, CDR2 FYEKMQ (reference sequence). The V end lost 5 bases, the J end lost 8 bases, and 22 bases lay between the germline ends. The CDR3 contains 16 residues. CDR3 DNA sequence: TGTGCCAGCAGCCTTCTGGGGAGCGTACCTTTGGATGAGCAGTTCTTC. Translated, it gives CASSLLGSVPLDEQFF.

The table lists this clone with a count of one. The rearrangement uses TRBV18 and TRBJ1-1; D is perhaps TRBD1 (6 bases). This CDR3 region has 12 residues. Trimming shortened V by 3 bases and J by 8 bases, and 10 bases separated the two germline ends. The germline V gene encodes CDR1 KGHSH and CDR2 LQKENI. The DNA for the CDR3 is TGTGCCAGCTCACCCAGAACAGGGGAAGCTTTCTTT. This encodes CASSPRTGEAFF. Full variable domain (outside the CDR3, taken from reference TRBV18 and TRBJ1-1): NAGVMQNPRHLVRRRGQEARLRCSPMKGHSHVYWYRQLPEEGLKFMVYLQKENIIDESGMPKERFSAEFPKEGPSILRIQQVVRGDSAAYFCASSPRTGEAFFGQGTRLTVV.

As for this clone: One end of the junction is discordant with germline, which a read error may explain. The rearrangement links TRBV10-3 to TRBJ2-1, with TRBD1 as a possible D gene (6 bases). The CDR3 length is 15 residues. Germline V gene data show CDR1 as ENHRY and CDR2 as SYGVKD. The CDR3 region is CAISASDSSHNEQFF. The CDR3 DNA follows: TGTGCCATCAGTGCCTCGGACAGCTCCCACAATGAGCAGTTCTTC.